These T cell receptor beta chains were read from a single sample in a study of T cells in Graves' hyperthyroidism and ophthalmopathy. One entry per CDR3 protein results from TCRdb running MiXCR on the multiplex PCR reads. The sample holds hundreds of thousands of distinct CDR3 sequences, more than 45% seen once. The sequenced sample was peripheral blood or thyroid tissue (not recorded which). The source is a woman between 18 and 30 years old with Graves' hyperthyroidism. Each CDR3 is given with its conserved first and last residue. A D gene is named only where the DNA matches it firmly. The size entry is marked missing in some rows and otherwise reads once, few, many or a size class.

CDR3nt | CDR3aa | j_gene | v_gene | d_gene | abundance
TGCAGTGCTAGCGGGAGGGCCAGGACCGGGGAGCTGTTTTTT | CSASGRARTGELFF | TRBJ2-2 | TRBV20-1 | TRBD2 | NA
TGCAGCGTTGGGGGTTCCGTGAATTCACCCCTCCACTTT | CSVGGSVNSPLHF | TRBJ1-6 | TRBV29-1 | NA | once
TGTGCCAGCAGCTTACCCCCAAACACTGAAGCTTTCTTT | CASSLPPNTEAFF | TRBJ1-1 | TRBV7-9 | NA | many
TGCGCCAGCAGCACTAACCGGACTGAAGCTTTCTTT | CASSTNRTEAFF | TRBJ1-1 | TRBV5-1 | NA | NA
TGCAGTGCTAGAGCTCGGGATGGGACAGGGGCGGGCTACACCTTC | CSARARDGTGAGYTF | TRBJ1-2 | TRBV20-1 | TRBD1 | NA
TGCGCCAGCAGCTTGGCTAGCGGGAGTTTCGCCTACGAGCAGTACTTC | CASSLASGSFAYEQYF | TRBJ2-7 | TRBV5-1 | TRBD2 | NA
TGTGCCAGCAAAGGCCGGGGAGCTAACACTGAAGCTTTCTTT | CASKGRGANTEAFF | TRBJ1-1 | TRBV7-2 | NA | NA
TGTGCCAGCAGCCAAGGTCGACTAGCCCACGAGCAGTACTTC | CASSQGRLAHEQYF | TRBJ2-7 | TRBV2 | TRBD2 | NA
TGCAGTGCTAGAGAGGACAATGGAAACACCATATATTTT | CSAREDNGNTIYF | TRBJ1-3 | TRBV20-1 | NA | few
TGCAGTGCTAGAAGAGTCGGCAGACCAGAGACCCAGTACTTC | CSARRVGRPETQYF | TRBJ2-5 | TRBV20-1 | NA | few
TGTGCCATCAGTGAGTACACTGAAGCTTTCTTT | CAISEYTEAFF | TRBJ1-1 | TRBV10-3 | NA | medium-sized
TGCAGCGTCTCCATTGGGTGGGAGAACACTGAAGCTTTCTTT | CSVSIGWENTEAFF | TRBJ1-1 | TRBV29-1 | NA | many
TGTGCCAGCAGCGTAAGCAGAACGAACACCGGGGAGCTGTTTTTT | CASSVSRTNTGELFF | TRBJ2-2 | TRBV9 | NA | NA
TGTGCCAGCGGGACAGGGAGGAACGAGCAGTACTTC | CASGTGRNEQYF | TRBJ2-7 | TRBV13 | TRBD1 | few
TGTGCCAGCAGCTTACCGACAGGGAACACCATATATTTT | CASSLPTGNTIYF | TRBJ1-3 | TRBV7-2 | TRBD1 | NA
TGTGCCACCAGTGAGGCGGAGGGACCCTCCTACGAGCAGTACTTC | CATSEAEGPSYEQYF | TRBJ2-7 | TRBV24-1 | NA | many
TGTGCCAGCAGCTTCCGACTCCTGAGCTCCTATAATTCACCCCTCCACTTT | CASSFRLLSSYNSPLHF | TRBJ1-6 | TRBV6-5 | NA | few
TGTGCCAGCAGCCAAGAACCCCAGCATTGGGGAGGGCCGGGCACCGGGGAGCTGTTTTTT | CASSQEPQHWGGPGTGELFF | TRBJ2-2 | TRBV7-2 | TRBD2 | NA
TGTGCCAGCAGCCACTGGGACAGAGCCTACGAGCAGTACTTC | CASSHWDRAYEQYF | TRBJ2-7 | TRBV5-1 | TRBD1 | few
TGTGCCAGCCGACTAGCGGGGTACTACGAGCAGTACTTC | CASRLAGYYEQYF | TRBJ2-7 | TRBV6-1 | TRBD2 | NA
TGTGCTAGCGTCAGCCCACCCTCCTACGAGCAGTACTTC | CASVSPPSYEQYF | TRBJ2-7 | TRBV25-1 | NA | NA
TGCGCCAGCAGACCAGACAGGGCGGATCAGCCCCAGCATTTT | CASRPDRADQPQHF | TRBJ1-5 | TRBV5-1 | TRBD1 | few
TGTGCCAGCAGCATGGAGGGGACAGGGGATTATCAGCCCCAGCATTTT | CASSMEGTGDYQPQHF | TRBJ1-5 | TRBV5-4 | TRBD1 | NA
TGTGCCAGCTCGTGGGCCCGGCTCCACTTT | CASSWARLHF | TRBJ1-6 | TRBV2 | NA | many
TGTGCCACCAGCAGCTCCGGGACCCAAGAGACCCAGTACTTC | CATSSSGTQETQYF | TRBJ2-5 | TRBV24-1 | NA | NA
TGTGCCAGCAGTCTAGAGGCGCAGGTGAATTCACCCCTCCACTTT | CASSLEAQVNSPLHF | TRBJ1-6 | TRBV2 | NA | few
TGTGCCAGCAGCGTAGCTAGCCCCGGGGAGCTGTTTTTT | CASSVASPGELFF | TRBJ2-2 | TRBV9 | NA | few
TGTGCCAGCAGTCCTCACAGGCACTATGGCTACACCTTC | CASSPHRHYGYTF | TRBJ1-2 | TRBV7-9 | NA | few
TGTGCCAGCAGTCCGACGGACAGGGCATCCAACTACGAGCAGTACTTC | CASSPTDRASNYEQYF | TRBJ2-7 | TRBV7-9 | TRBD1 | NA
TGTGCCAGCAGTTACCGAGAGGACAGCTACGAGCAGTACTTC | CASSYREDSYEQYF | TRBJ2-7 | TRBV10-3 | NA | NA
TGTGCCAGCAGCGTGGAGGGACAGACCGCAACTAATGAAAAACTGTTTTTT | CASSVEGQTATNEKLFF | TRBJ1-4 | TRBV9 | TRBD1 | NA
TGTGCCCGGCAGGGGACAACCACGAACACCGGGGAGCTGTTTTTT | CARQGTTTNTGELFF | TRBJ2-2 | TRBV7-3 | NA | NA
TGTGCCAGCAATCTACAGGGGGCAATCTACGAGCAGTACTTC | CASNLQGAIYEQYF | TRBJ2-7 | TRBV7-9 | TRBD1 | few
TGTGCCAGCAGCGCCACGGGATCCGGGGTGTCTGGCTACACCTTC | CASSATGSGVSGYTF | TRBJ1-2 | TRBV7-9 | NA | NA
TGCAGCGTTTTGTGGGACCAAGAGACCCAGTACTTC | CSVLWDQETQYF | TRBJ2-5 | TRBV29-1 | NA | NA
TGTGCCAGCACCTCCGACAGGGTTGAAGCTTTCTTT | CASTSDRVEAFF | TRBJ1-1 | TRBV2 | TRBD1 | NA
TGTGCCACCAGCAGAGAGACTACCAGCAGGGTGGATGGCTACACCTTC | CATSRETTSRVDGYTF | TRBJ1-2 | TRBV15 | NA | many
TGTGCCAGCAGTACCTCAGGGGAGCGGGAGGTCGCTACCGGGGAGCTGTACTTC | CASSTSGEREVATGELYF | TRBJ2-7 | TRBV6-4 | TRBD2 | NA
TGTGCCAGCCACCTGGAGGCGAACACTGAAGCTTTCTTT | CASHLEANTEAFF | TRBJ1-1 | TRBV2 | NA | NA
TGTGCCAGCTGGACAGGAGACACTGAAGCTTTCTTT | CASWTGDTEAFF | TRBJ1-1 | TRBV7-9 | TRBD1 | few
TGTGCCAGCAGTCACAGGGAATCCTACGAGCAGTACTTC | CASSHRESYEQYF | TRBJ2-7 | TRBV6-5 | NA | NA
TGTGCCACCAGTGATCCCGGGACAGGGGGGCTTGTCTCATCCTACACCTTC | CATSDPGTGGLVSSYTF | TRBJ1-2 | TRBV24-1 | TRBD1 | NA
TGCAGTGCGGGCAGGGCCTACGAGCAGTACTTC | CSAGRAYEQYF | TRBJ2-7 | TRBV20-1 | NA | many
TGTGCCAGCAGTCGGACAGGGAGATACAATGAGCAGTTCTTC | CASSRTGRYNEQFF | TRBJ2-1 | TRBV6-1 | TRBD1 | NA
TGTGCCAGCAGTGAGGTAGTCCCCGGGGCTCAAGAGACCCAGTACTTC | CASSEVVPGAQETQYF | TRBJ2-5 | TRBV2 | NA | NA
TGCGCCAGCAGCCCTTACCCTCCAGGGTCCTACGAGCAGTACTTC | CASSPYPPGSYEQYF | TRBJ2-7 | TRBV5-1 | NA | NA
TGTGCCAGCAGTTTAACGGTAGACAATCAGCCCCAGCATTTT | CASSLTVDNQPQHF | TRBJ1-5 | TRBV12-3/TRBV12-4 | NA | few
TGTGCCAGCAGCGGAAGGACAGGGAGGGACACTGAAGCTTTCTTT | CASSGRTGRDTEAFF | TRBJ1-1 | TRBV9 | TRBD1 | NA
TGCAGCATCCCGGGACACCCCTATGGCTACACCTTC | CSIPGHPYGYTF | TRBJ1-2 | TRBV29-1 | NA | NA